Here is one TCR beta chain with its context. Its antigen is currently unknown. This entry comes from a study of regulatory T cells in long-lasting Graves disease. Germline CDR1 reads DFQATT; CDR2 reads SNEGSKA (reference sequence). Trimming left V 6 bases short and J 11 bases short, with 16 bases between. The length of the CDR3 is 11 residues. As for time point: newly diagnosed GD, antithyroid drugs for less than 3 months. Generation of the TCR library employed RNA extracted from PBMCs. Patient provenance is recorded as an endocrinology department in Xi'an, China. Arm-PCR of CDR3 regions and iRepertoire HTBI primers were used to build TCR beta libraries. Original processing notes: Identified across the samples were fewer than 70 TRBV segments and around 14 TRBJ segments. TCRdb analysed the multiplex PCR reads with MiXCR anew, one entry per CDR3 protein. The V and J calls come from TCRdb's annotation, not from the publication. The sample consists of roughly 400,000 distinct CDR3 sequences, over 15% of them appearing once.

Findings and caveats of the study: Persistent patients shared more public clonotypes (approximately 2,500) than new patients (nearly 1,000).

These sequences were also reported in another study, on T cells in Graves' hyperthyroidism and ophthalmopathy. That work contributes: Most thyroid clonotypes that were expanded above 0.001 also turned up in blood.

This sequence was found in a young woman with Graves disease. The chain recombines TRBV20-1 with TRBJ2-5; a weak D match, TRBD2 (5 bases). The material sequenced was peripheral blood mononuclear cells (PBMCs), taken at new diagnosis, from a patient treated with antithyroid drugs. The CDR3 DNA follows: TGCAGTGCCATGGTAGCCACGGGGCAGTACTTC. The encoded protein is CSAMVATGQYF.